Below, 21 T cell receptor beta chains from the same sample are listed, as sequenced in a study of blood T cell repertoires in COVID-19. Only in-frame clones appear in the TCRdb table, and some are missing; sequencing was by immunoSEQ multiplex PCR. In the table there are roughly 67,000 clones, 86% of which are singletons. Sequenced sample: peripheral blood. The receptor set was obtained from a man between 45 and 60 years old with acute or convalescent COVID-19.

The chain links TRBV3-1 (or the pseudogene TRBV3-2) to TRBJ2-7; TRBD2 might be the D (5 bases). CDR1 is LGHDT, CDR2 YNNKEL, per germline (reference sequence). This CDR3 is 12 amino acids long. Trimming removed 7 bases from V and 6 bases from J, with 13 bases in between. The CDR3 here is CASTRGAAEQYF. In DNA, the CDR3 is TGTGCCAGCACCCGGGGAGCTGCCGAGCAGTACTTC.

V is TRBV19 and J is TRBJ2-6; D not certain. Germline CDR1 LNHDA, CDR2 SQIVND (reference sequence). The CDR3 runs to 13 residues. The V end lost 7 bases, the J end lost 1 base, and 5 bases lay between the germline ends. CDR3 protein: CASTHSGANVLTF. The CDR3 DNA reads as TGTGCCAGTACACATTCTGGGGCCAACGTCCTGACTTTC.

Notes on this clone: Other nucleotide sequences in the sample specify the same CDR3. V and J are TRBV27 and TRBJ2-2, with D uncertain. Between the trimmed V and J ends, which lost 6 bases and 3 bases, there was a span of 5 bases. This CDR3 is built from 12 residues. The germline CDR1 and CDR2 sequences are MNHEY and SMNVEV (reference sequence). CDR3 coding DNA: TGTGCCAGCAGCCGGGACACCGGGGAGCTGTTTTTT. Amino acid sequence: CASSRDTGELFF.

The CDR3 is CASSLAYSNQPQHF. CDR3 sequence (DNA): TGTGCCAGCAGTTTAGCCTATAGCAATCAGCCCCAGCATTTT. The chain has TRBV27 and TRBJ1-5; D ambiguous. The CDR3 spans 14 residues. Germline-derived CDR1 and CDR2 are MNHEY and SMNVEV (reference sequence). Trimming left V 2 bases short and J 0 bases short, with 5 bases between.

This clone was found once. The DNA of the CDR3 is TGTGCCAGCAGCTTAGATTTGTATCGGGAGAACACTGAAGCTTTCTTT. Encoded protein: CASSLDLYRENTEAFF. This chain uses TRBV7-9 with TRBJ1-1; D is uncertain. The length of the CDR3 is 16 residues. From germline, CDR1 is SEHNR and CDR2 FQNEAQ (reference sequence). V lost 1 base and J lost 1, with 13 bases in between.

V is TRBV6-7 and J is TRBJ1-5, with D unresolved. TRBV6-7 is designated an ORF whose function remains uncertain. CDR3 length equals 16 residues. With 5 bases removed from V and 5 bases from J, the gap between germline ends came to 19 bases. The CDR3 protein is CASSLPRFRCHQPQHF. The CDR3 coding sequence is TGTGCCAGCAGTCTCCCGAGGTTTAGATGCCATCAGCCCCAGCATTTT.

The chain employs TRBV28 and TRBJ1-2, with D maybe TRBD1 (5 bases). V shed 4 bases and J shed 0 bases, with 12 bases lying between them. Germline V lookup: CDR1 MDHEN, CDR2 SYDVKM. This CDR3 has 15 residues. CDR3 DNA: TGTGCCAGCAGTTCTAACAGGAGACCTAACTATGGCTACACCTTC. Amino acids: CASSSNRRPNYGYTF.

V gene TRBV19 combines with J gene TRBJ1-1, with TRBD1 matching 9 bases. J lost 6 bases, V lost 6 bases, and 11 bases had no gene match. The germline gives CDR1 LNHDA, CDR2 SQIVND (reference sequence). This CDR3 is 15 amino acids long. CDR3 nucleotide sequence: TGTGCCAGTAGCCTCGACAGGGGGTTGACGGCTGAAGCTTTCTTT. Translated: CASSLDRGLTAEAFF.

This clone ranks as large. CDR3 region: CASSLMASGDNEQFF. The CDR3 coding sequence is TGTGCCAGCAGCTTAATGGCTAGCGGTGACAATGAGCAGTTCTTC. The chain uses TRBV11-1 and TRBJ2-1; 7 bases are a match to TRBD2. Unmatched junction bases numbered 6, after V lost 2 bases and J lost 5 bases. CDR3 length: 15 amino acids. CDR1 and CDR2 from the germline V gene are SGHAT and FQDESV (reference sequence).

V and J are TRBV7-6 and TRBJ2-1; TRBD1 is a possible D gene (5 bases). This CDR3 has 13 amino acids. V was cut by 5 bases and J by 7 bases, with 12 bases left in between. Germline V gene data show CDR1 as SGHVS and CDR2 as FNYEAQ. Written as DNA, the CDR3 is TGTGCCAGCAGCCCACAGAAGGGGAATGAGCAGTTCTTC. Amino acid sequence: CASSPQKGNEQFF.

The chain is built from TRBV14 and TRBJ2-1; D might be TRBD2 (5 bases). The V end lost 0 bases, the J end lost 3 bases, and 21 bases lay between the germline ends. This CDR3 region has 19 residues. Germline V lookup: CDR1 SGHDN, CDR2 FVKESK. CDR3 sequence reads: CASSQDRTWARVFYNEQFF. The CDR3 DNA is TGTGCCAGCAGCCAAGATCGAACTTGGGCGAGGGTTTTCTACAATGAGCAGTTCTTC. Full variable domain (missing parts from reference TRBV14 and TRBJ2-1): EAGVTQFPSHSVIEKGQTVTLRCDPISGHDNLYWYRRVMGKEIKFLLHFVKESKQDESGMPNNRFLAERTGGTYSTLKVQPAELEDSGVYFCASSQDRTWARVFYNEQFFGPGTRLTVL.

V and J are TRBV12-2 and TRBJ2-2; whether TRBD1, the table's D call, matches the DNA was not checked. TRBV12-2 is assigned pseudogene status. The CDR3 runs 19 residues. Here the CDR3 reads CASRFYLMRTGGSTGELFF. The CDR3 region has the DNA TGTGCAAGTCGCTTTTATCTCATGCGGACAGGGGGCTCTACCGGGGAGCTGTTTTTT.

The rearrangement joins TRBV5-1 to TRBJ1-6; 8 bases agree with TRBD1. Germline V gene lookup returns CDR1 SGHRS and CDR2 YFSETQ. This CDR3 region has 14 residues. V dropped 0 bases and J dropped 11; count of bases not matched to a gene: 4. CDR3 DNA sequence: TGCGCCAGCAGCTTGGGGACAGGGTTGGCACCCCTCCACTTT. Its translation is CASSLGTGLAPLHF. The full variable domain, its missing parts supplied by reference TRBV5-1 and TRBJ1-6, is KAGVTQTPRYLIKTRGQQVTLSCSPISGHRSVSWYQQTPGQGLQFLFEYFSETQRNKGNFPGRFSGRQFSNSRSEMNVSTLELGDSALYLCASSLGTGLAPLHFGNGTRLTVT.

This chain links TRBV9 with TRBJ1-3; 9 nucleotides match TRBD1. The CDR3 is 16 amino acids. In germline, CDR1 is SGDLS, CDR2 YYNGEE. Trimming removed 3 bases from V and 2 bases from J; junction bases left unmatched: 6. In nucleotides, the CDR3 is TGTGCCAGCAGCGCCACAGGGGGCCTTCCTGGAAACACCATATATTTT. The encoded protein is CASSATGGLPGNTIYF.

The rearrangement joins TRBV7-8 to TRBJ1-4; 9 bases match TRBD1. J gave up 8 bases and V 1 base, and 14 bases lay outside the gene matches. The CDR3 has 18 amino acids. In germline, CDR1 is SGHVS, CDR2 FQNEAQ. For the CDR3, the DNA is TGTGCCAGCAGCTTAGTTGGACAGGGGTTTTGGCGGGGAGAAAAACTGTTTTTT. Translating gives CASSLVGQGFWRGEKLFF.

The CDR3: CASRPTGAAYEQYF. DNA of the CDR3: TGTGCCAGTAGGCCAACAGGGGCCGCCTACGAGCAGTACTTC. This chain connects TRBV19 to TRBJ2-7, with 7 bases aligning to TRBD1. This CDR3 comprises 14 residues. CDR1 is LNHDA, CDR2 SQIVND, per germline (reference sequence). The ends lost 6 bases at V and 2 bases at J; junction bases unmatched: 7. The full variable domain, its missing parts supplied by reference TRBV19 and TRBJ2-7, is DGGITQSPKYLFRKEGQNVTLSCEQNLNHDAMYWYRQDPGQGLRLIYYSQIVNDFQKGDIAEGYSVSREKKESFPLTVTSAQKNPTAFYLCASRPTGAAYEQYFGPGTRLTVT.

The chain joins TRBV2 to TRBJ2-4; TRBD1 aligns across 7 bases. Germline-derived CDR1 and CDR2 are SNHLY and FYNNEI. V lost 4 bases and J lost 9; bases outside the gene matches: 12. The CDR3 covers 15 residues. The CDR3 DNA follows: TGTGCCAGCAGTGGGGGCCAGGGGGTATTCCCCATTCAGTACTTC. This translates into CASSGGQGVFPIQYF.

The chain recombines TRBV6-5 with TRBJ1-2; D is unresolved. The ends were cut back, 7 bases at V and 1 base at J, with 13 bases in the middle. Germline CDR1 reads MNHEY; CDR2 reads SVGAGI. CDR3 length equals 14 residues. The CDR3 DNA follows: TGTGCCAGCATCCCTGGAGAATTTAACTATGGCTACACCTTC. Translated: CASIPGEFNYGYTF.

The sample holds many counts of this clone. The genes are TRBV7-2 and TRBJ1-2; the match to TRBD1 covers 7 bases. The length of the CDR3 is 13 residues. The trim removed 4 bases at V and 4 bases at J, leaving 3 bases unmatched. Germline values: CDR1 SGHTA, CDR2 FQGNSA. CDR3 nucleotides: TGTGCCAGCAGCTGGGACAGCGGCTATGGCTACACCTTC. Its translation: CASSWDSGYGYTF.

The chain uses TRBV7-9 and TRBJ1-2; D is uncertain. This CDR3 contains 16 residues. Germline-derived CDR1 and CDR2 are SEHNR and FQNEAQ (reference sequence). V lost 5 bases to trimming and J lost 0 bases, with 16 bases between them. DNA of the CDR3: TGTGCCAGCAGCCTGGCTCGGAGCTCCTCTAACTATGGCTACACCTTC. Translating it yields CASSLARSSSNYGYTF.

The V call is TRBV4-2, the J call TRBJ2-3; perhaps TRBD2 as D (6 bases). Per germline, CDR1 LGHNA and CDR2 YNFKEQ. The V end lost 0 bases, the J end lost 6 bases, and 10 bases lay between the germline ends. The CDR3 spans 14 residues. In DNA form, the CDR3 reads TGTGCCAGCAGCCAAGAATACCGGGGGGATACGCAGTATTTT. It translates to CASSQEYRGDTQYF.